The rows below give T cell receptor beta chains drawn from one sample of a study of blood T cell repertoires in COVID-19. This table comes from immunoSEQ multiplex PCR, and its TCRdb copy is limited to in-frame clones, with some not included. The sample includes 100,000 to 150,000 clones, 86% seen only once; the top ten take 2.3%. Sequenced: PBMCs or T cells enriched from blood (not recorded which). These receptors were collected from a woman aged 45-60 years who had recovered from COVID-19. Each CDR3 is given with its conserved first and last residue. A D gene is named only where the DNA matches it firmly.

J: TRBJ1-1
V: TRBV7-9
D: NA
CDR3: CASSRVGPLPTEAFF
DNA: TGTGCCAGCAGCCGAGTGGGGCCTCTCCCCACTGAAGCTTTCTTT

J: TRBJ2-3
V: TRBV2
D: TRBD1
CDR3: CASSRDRSTDTQYF
DNA: TGTGCCAGCAGCCGGGACAGGAGCACAGATACGCAGTATTTT

J: TRBJ2-1
V: TRBV7-9
D: TRBD1
CDR3: CASSLGCGDREGINEQFF
DNA: TGTGCCAGCAGCTTAGGTTGCGGGGACAGGGAAGGCATCAATGAGCAGTTCTTC

J: TRBJ2-7
V: TRBV15
D: TRBD2
CDR3: CATSRDQRGTYEQYF
DNA: TGTGCCACCAGCAGAGATCAGCGGGGAACCTACGAGCAGTACTTC

J: TRBJ1-2
V: TRBV6-6
D: NA
CDR3: CASGPEYGYTF
DNA: TGTGCCAGCGGCCCCGAATATGGCTACACCTTC

J: TRBJ1-1
V: TRBV5-1
D: TRBD1
CDR3: CASTLNRQGDLGAEAFF
DNA: TGCGCCAGCACCTTGAACCGACAGGGAGATTTGGGCGCTGAAGCTTTCTTT

J: TRBJ1-6
V: TRBV7-2
D: NA
CDR3: CASARGGDSPLHF
DNA: TGTGCCAGCGCCCGGGGGGGGGATTCACCCCTCCACTTT

J: TRBJ2-7
V: TRBV7-7
D: NA
CDR3: CASSSRGSNEQYF
DNA: TGTGCTAGCAGCAGCAGGGGTAGCAACGAGCAGTACTTC

J: TRBJ2-5
V: TRBV24-1
D: TRBD1
CDR3: CATGTGGAETQYF
DNA: TGTGCCACCGGGACAGGGGGCGCGGAGACCCAGTACTTC

J: TRBJ1-6
V: TRBV28
D: TRBD1
CDR3: CASSQTGQVSSPLHF
DNA: TGTGCCAGCAGTCAAACCGGACAGGTAAGTTCACCCCTCCACTTT

J: TRBJ2-3
V: TRBV5-1
D: NA
CDR3: CASSEGGADTQYF
DNA: TGCGCCAGCTCCGAGGGGGGGGCAGATACGCAGTATTTT

J: TRBJ2-3
V: TRBV2
D: NA
CDR3: CASSESGNSGDTQYF
DNA: TGTGCCAGCAGTGAATCGGGGAATTCCGGAGATACGCAGTATTTT

J: TRBJ1-2
V: TRBV5-1
D: TRBD1
CDR3: CASGLQGGDGYTF
DNA: TGCGCCAGCGGGCTACAGGGGGGAGATGGCTACACCTTC

J: TRBJ2-1
V: TRBV7-9
D: NA
CDR3: CASSFALVNNEQFF
DNA: TGTGCCAGCAGCTTTGCACTCGTAAACAATGAGCAGTTCTTC

J: TRBJ2-5
V: TRBV2
D: NA
CDR3: CASSGGWNEVGTQYF
DNA: TGTGCCAGCAGTGGAGGTTGGAACGAGGTCGGTACCCAGTACTTC

J: TRBJ1-3
V: TRBV6-5
D: TRBD1
CDR3: CASSYSVWDSNTIYF
DNA: TGTGCCAGCAGTTACTCTGTGTGGGACAGCAACACCATATATTTT

J: TRBJ1-2
V: TRBV30
D: NA
CDR3: CAWSVRGDGYTF
DNA: TGTGCCTGGAGTGTACGGGGGGATGGCTACACCTTC

J: TRBJ1-1
V: TRBV7-9
D: NA
CDR3: CASSQESGFPEAFF
DNA: TGTGCCAGCAGCCAGGAGTCGGGGTTCCCAGAAGCTTTCTTT

J: TRBJ2-2
V: TRBV3-1/TRBV3-2
D: TRBD2
CDR3: CASSRTSGRGELFF
DNA: TGTGCCAGCAGCCGGACTAGCGGGAGGGGGGAGCTGTTTTTT